Listed below are T cell receptor beta chains from one sample, sequenced in a study of T cells in Graves' hyperthyroidism and ophthalmopathy. One entry per CDR3 protein results from TCRdb running MiXCR on the multiplex PCR reads. The data hold hundreds of thousands of distinct CDR3 sequences, with 20% observed a single time. Sequencing used blood. Source of these receptors: a man under 40 with Graves' ophthalmopathy. Each CDR3 is given with its conserved first and last residue. The D gene is left open where the match is weak. Clone size, where shown, is once, few, many, or a class for clones that have expanded.

-	few	TRBV5-1	TRBJ2-2	TGCGCCAGCAGCTCCCTGACGAGAAACACCGGGGAGCTGTTTTTT	CASSSLTRNTGELFF
-	few	TRBV28	TRBJ2-7	TGTGCCATCACCACATCCGGGGACGAGCAGTACTTC	CAITTSGDEQYF
TRBD2	-	TRBV7-9	TRBJ2-1	TGTGCCAGCAGCCCCGGACTAGCGGGAGCAATTCAAGACAATGAGCAGTTCTTC	CASSPGLAGAIQDNEQFF
TRBD2	few	TRBV20-1	TRBJ2-5	TGCAGTGCTAGAGATCTCGCGACTAGCGGGAGGTGGGAGACCCAGTACTTC	CSARDLATSGRWETQYF
TRBD1	few	TRBV5-1	TRBJ1-1	TGCGCCAGCAGCCCTTTTCCCTCAGGGGGCGCAAGAACTGAAGCTTTCTTT	CASSPFPSGGARTEAFF
TRBD2	-	TRBV7-9	TRBJ2-5	TGTGCCAGCAGCTCTCCGGGACTAGCGCTCCAAGAGACCCAGTACTTC	CASSSPGLALQETQYF
-	few	TRBV19	TRBJ1-1	TGTGCCAGTAGTACTCAGGGTAGGGGCACTGAAGCTTTCTTT	CASSTQGRGTEAFF
TRBD2	many	TRBV3-1	TRBJ2-1	TGTGCCAGCAGCCGTACTAGCGGCCCCACCTACAATGAGCAGTTCTTC	CASSRTSGPTYNEQFF
-	many	TRBV7-9	TRBJ2-1	TGTGCCAGCAGCTCAGGGAGCGGACTTGAGCAGTTCTTC	CASSSGSGLEQFF
-	-	TRBV28	TRBJ1-5	TGTGCCAGCAGTACACGATCGTTTTCGGGGGGGCGAAATCAGCCCCAGCATTTT	CASSTRSFSGGRNQPQHF
TRBD2	-	TRBV4-1	TRBJ2-5	TGCGCCAGCAGCCATAATGGACTAGCGGTACAAGAGACCCAGTACTTC	CASSHNGLAVQETQYF
TRBD1	many	TRBV11-2	TRBJ2-5	TGTGCCAGCAGCTTAGATCACGTTGACAGGGAAGAAGAGACCCAGTACTTC	CASSLDHVDREEETQYF
-	-	TRBV7-9	TRBJ2-1	TGTGCCAGCAGCACGACCCCCTACAATGAGCAGTTCTTC	CASSTTPYNEQFF
TRBD1	-	TRBV20-1	TRBJ2-1	TGCAGTGCCTTCCAGACAGGGTACTACAATGAGCAGTTCTTC	CSAFQTGYYNEQFF
-	-	TRBV20-1	TRBJ1-3	TGCAGTGCTGGACCGACCCAAGGGCTTGGAAACACCATATATTTT	CSAGPTQGLGNTIYF
TRBD2	-	TRBV5-1	TRBJ2-1	TGCGCCAGCAGCAGGGCTAGCGGGAGAGGGAATGAGCAGTTCTTC	CASSRASGRGNEQFF
TRBD1	-	TRBV12-3/TRBV12-4	TRBJ2-4	TGTGCCAGCAGTTTATCGGGCAGGGGGCTTACTACTTCCAAAAACATTCAGTACTTC	CASSLSGRGLTTSKNIQYF
-	many	TRBV7-9	TRBJ2-7	TGTGCCAGCAGTATGGGGGTCTACGAGCAGTACTTC	CASSMGVYEQYF
-	few	TRBV9	TRBJ2-3	TGTGCCAGCAGCGTATACCACCAGAGCACAGATACGCAGTATTTT	CASSVYHQSTDTQYF
-	-	TRBV19	TRBJ1-5	TGTGCCAGTAGTGCCTCAGGGTTTCAGCCCCAGCATTTT	CASSASGFQPQHF
-	many	TRBV12-3/TRBV12-4	TRBJ1-6	TGTGCCAGCAGTTTGTACGGGGAGTCACCCCTCCACTTT	CASSLYGESPLHF
TRBD1	few	TRBV20-1	TRBJ2-1	TGCAGTGTTCACCGGGACAGGGGTTTCTACAATGAGCAGTTCTTC	CSVHRDRGFYNEQFF
TRBD2	-	TRBV10-2	TRBJ2-7	TGCGCCAGCCTGCCTACTAGCGGGGATGCCGAGCAGTACTTC	CASLPTSGDAEQYF
TRBD1	few	TRBV29-1	TRBJ2-5	TGCAGCGTTGAAAGGGGGCGAAAAGAGACCCAGTACTTC	CSVERGRKETQYF
TRBD1	many	TRBV11-3	TRBJ2-1	TGTGCCAGCAGCCCCCGGGACAGGGAGAATGAGCAGTTCTTC	CASSPRDRENEQFF
-	once	TRBV30	TRBJ1-2	TGTGCCTGGATACCGGGACCCGATGGCTACACCTTC	CAWIPGPDGYTF
-	-	TRBV20-1	TRBJ1-1	TGCAGTGCCCCCCGCGGATCTGAAGCTTTCTTT	CSAPRGSEAFF
TRBD2	-	TRBV6-5	TRBJ2-3	TGTGCCAGCAGTTACGGGGGACTACTATCGGATACGCAGTATTTT	CASSYGGLLSDTQYF
TRBD2	few	TRBV6-1	TRBJ2-3	TGTGCCCTTAGCGGGAGGGATACGCAGTATTTT	CALSGRDTQYF
-	few	TRBV2	TRBJ2-6	TGTGCCAGCATCAGCTCTGGGGCCAACGTCCTGACTTTC	CASISSGANVLTF
-	-	TRBV3-1	TRBJ2-2	TGTGCCAGCAGCCCCACTAGCTATCAGTCACCCGGGGAGCTGTTTTTT	CASSPTSYQSPGELFF
TRBD1	-	TRBV5-6	TRBJ2-5	TGTGCCAGCAATACTCCGGGACAGGGAAAGGAGGAGACCCAGTACTTC	CASNTPGQGKEETQYF
-	-	TRBV6-6	TRBJ2-1	TGTGCCAGCAGTTACTCGCCGGACGGAAACAATGAGCAGTTCTTC	CASSYSPDGNNEQFF
-	few	TRBV2	TRBJ2-3	TGTGCCAGCCGTAAGGACCCTTCTAACACAGATACGCAGTATTTT	CASRKDPSNTDTQYF
-	-	TRBV30	TRBJ1-5	TGTGCCTGGAGTCTGGGGGCGTCGGGCAATCAGCCCCAGCATTTT	CAWSLGASGNQPQHF
-	-	TRBV19	TRBJ2-1	TGTGCCAGTCTAGATGCGTGGAATGAGCAGTTCTTC	CASLDAWNEQFF
TRBD1	few	TRBV30	TRBJ2-7	TGTGCCTGGGGACAGGACTCAAGCTCCTACGAGCAGTACTTC	CAWGQDSSSYEQYF
TRBD1	-	TRBV19	TRBJ1-1	TGTGCCAGTACCCGACAGGGGGAGGTGAACACTGAAGCTTTCTTT	CASTRQGEVNTEAFF